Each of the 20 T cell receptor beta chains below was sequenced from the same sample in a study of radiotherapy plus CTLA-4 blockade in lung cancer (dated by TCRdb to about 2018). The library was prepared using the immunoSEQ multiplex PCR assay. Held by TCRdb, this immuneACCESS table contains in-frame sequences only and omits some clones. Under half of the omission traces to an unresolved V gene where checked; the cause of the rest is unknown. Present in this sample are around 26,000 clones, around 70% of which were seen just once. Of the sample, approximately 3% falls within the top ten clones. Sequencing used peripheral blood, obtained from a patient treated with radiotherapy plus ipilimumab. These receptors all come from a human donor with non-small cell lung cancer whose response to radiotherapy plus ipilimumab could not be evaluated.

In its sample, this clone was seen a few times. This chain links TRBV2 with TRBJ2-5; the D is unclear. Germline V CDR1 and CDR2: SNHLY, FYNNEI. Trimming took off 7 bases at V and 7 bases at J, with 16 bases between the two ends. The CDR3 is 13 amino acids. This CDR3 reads CASIRSRNWTQYF. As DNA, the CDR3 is TGTGCCAGCATCCGGAGCAGAAATTGGACCCAGTACTTC.

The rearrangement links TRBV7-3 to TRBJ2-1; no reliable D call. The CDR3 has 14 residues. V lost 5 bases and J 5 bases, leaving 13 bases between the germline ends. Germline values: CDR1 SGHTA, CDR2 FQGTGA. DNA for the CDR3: TGTGCCAGCAGCCCTCAGGTCCTGCACAATGAGCAGTTCTTC. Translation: CASSPQVLHNEQFF.

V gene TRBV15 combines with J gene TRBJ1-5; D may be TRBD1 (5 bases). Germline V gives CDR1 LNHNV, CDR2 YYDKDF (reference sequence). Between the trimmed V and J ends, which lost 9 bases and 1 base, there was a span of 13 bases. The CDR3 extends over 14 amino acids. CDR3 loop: CATRLGGSNQPQHF. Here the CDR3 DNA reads TGTGCCACTCGCCTGGGGGGAAGCAATCAGCCCCAGCATTTT.

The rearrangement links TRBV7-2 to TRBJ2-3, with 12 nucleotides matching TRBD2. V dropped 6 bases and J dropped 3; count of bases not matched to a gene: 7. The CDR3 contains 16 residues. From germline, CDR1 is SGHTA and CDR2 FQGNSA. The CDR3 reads CASSRGLAGTTDTQYF. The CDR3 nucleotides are TGTGCCAGCAGTCGAGGACTAGCGGGGACAACAGATACGCAGTATTTT. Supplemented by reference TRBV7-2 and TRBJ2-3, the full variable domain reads GAGVSQSPSNKVTEKGKDVELRCDPISGHTALYWYRQSLGQGLEFLIYFQGNSAPDKSGLPSDRFSAERTGGSVSTLTIQRTQQEDSAVYLCASSRGLAGTTDTQYFGPGTRLTVL.

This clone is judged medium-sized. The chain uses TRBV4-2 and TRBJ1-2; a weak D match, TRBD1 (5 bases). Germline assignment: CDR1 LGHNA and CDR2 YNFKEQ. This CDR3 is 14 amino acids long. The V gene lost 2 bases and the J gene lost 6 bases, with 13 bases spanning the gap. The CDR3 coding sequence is TGTGCCAGCAGCCAATGGGGCGATGACGATGGCTACACCTTC. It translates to CASSQWGDDDGYTF.

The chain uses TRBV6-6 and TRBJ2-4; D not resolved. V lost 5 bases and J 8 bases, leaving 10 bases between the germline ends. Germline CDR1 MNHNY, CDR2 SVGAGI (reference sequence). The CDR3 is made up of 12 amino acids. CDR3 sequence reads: CASSPDRDIQYF. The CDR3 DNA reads TGTGCCAGCAGTCCAGACCGGGACATTCAGTACTTC.

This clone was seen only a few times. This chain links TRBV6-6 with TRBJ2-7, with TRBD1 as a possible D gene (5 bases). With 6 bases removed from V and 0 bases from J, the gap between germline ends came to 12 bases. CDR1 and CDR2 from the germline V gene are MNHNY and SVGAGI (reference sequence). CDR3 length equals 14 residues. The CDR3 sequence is CASRSPDISYEQYF. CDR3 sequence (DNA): TGTGCCAGCAGATCTCCGGACATCTCCTACGAGCAGTACTTC.

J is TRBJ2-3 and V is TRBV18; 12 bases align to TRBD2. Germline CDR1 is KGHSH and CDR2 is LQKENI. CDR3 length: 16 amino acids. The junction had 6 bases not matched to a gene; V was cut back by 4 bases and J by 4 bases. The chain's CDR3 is CASSLLTSGSSDTQYF. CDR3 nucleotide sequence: TGTGCCAGCTCACTCCTGACTAGCGGGAGTTCAGATACGCAGTATTTT. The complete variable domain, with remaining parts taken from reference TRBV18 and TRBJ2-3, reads NAGVMQNPRHLVRRRGQEARLRCSPMKGHSHVYWYRQLPEEGLKFMVYLQKENIIDESGMPKERFSAEFPKEGPSILRIQQVVRGDSAAYFCASSLLTSGSSDTQYFGPGTRLTVL.

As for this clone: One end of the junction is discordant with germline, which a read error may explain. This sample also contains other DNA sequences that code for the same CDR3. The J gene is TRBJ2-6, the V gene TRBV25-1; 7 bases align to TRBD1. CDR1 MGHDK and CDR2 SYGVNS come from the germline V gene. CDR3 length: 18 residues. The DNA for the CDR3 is TGCGCCAGCGGAGACCTCCGGGACAGCCTCTCTGGGGCCAACGTCCTGACTTTC. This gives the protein CASGDLRDSLSGANVLTF.

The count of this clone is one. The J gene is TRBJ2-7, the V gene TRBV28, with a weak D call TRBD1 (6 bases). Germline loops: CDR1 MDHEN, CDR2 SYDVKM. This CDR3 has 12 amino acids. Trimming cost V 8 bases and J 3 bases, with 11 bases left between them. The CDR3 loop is CASQTGVYEQYF. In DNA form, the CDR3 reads TGTGCCAGCCAGACAGGAGTCTACGAGCAGTACTTC.

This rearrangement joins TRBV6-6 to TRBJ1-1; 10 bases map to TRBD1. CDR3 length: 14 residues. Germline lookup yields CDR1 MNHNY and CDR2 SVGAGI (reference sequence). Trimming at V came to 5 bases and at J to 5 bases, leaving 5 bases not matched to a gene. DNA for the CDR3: TGTGCCAGCAGTAGACGGACAGGGGGTACTGAAGCTTTCTTT. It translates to CASSRRTGGTEAFF.

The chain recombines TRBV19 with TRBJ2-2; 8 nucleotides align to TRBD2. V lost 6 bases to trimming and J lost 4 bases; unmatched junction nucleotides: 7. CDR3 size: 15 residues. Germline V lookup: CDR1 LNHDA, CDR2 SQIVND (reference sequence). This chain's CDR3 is CASRVAGGVTGELFF. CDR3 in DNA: TGTGCCAGTAGGGTCGCGGGAGGTGTCACCGGGGAGCTGTTTTTT.

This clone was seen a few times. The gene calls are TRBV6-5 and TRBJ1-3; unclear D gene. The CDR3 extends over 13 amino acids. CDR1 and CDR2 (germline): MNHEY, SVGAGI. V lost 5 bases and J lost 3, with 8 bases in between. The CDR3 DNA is TGTGCCAGCAGTGATACGAGTGGAAACACCATATATTTT. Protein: CASSDTSGNTIYF.

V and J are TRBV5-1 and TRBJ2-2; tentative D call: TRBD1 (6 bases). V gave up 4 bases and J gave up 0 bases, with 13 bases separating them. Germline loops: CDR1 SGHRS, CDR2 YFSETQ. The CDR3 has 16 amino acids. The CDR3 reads CASSVGASANTGELFF. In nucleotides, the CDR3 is TGCGCCAGCAGCGTGGGGGCGTCCGCGAACACCGGGGAGCTGTTTTTT.

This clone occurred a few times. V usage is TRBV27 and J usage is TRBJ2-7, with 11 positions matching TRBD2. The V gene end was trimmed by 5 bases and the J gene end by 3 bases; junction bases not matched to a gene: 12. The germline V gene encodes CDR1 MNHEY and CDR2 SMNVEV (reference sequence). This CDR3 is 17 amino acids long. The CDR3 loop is CASSPSPLAGVVYEQYF. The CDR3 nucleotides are TGTGCCAGCAGTCCATCACCACTAGCGGGAGTCGTCTACGAGCAGTACTTC.

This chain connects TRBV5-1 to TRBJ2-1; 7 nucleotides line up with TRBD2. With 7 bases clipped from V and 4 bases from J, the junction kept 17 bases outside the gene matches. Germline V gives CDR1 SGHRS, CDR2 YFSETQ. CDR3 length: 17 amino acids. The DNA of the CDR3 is TGCGCCAGCGCCGTCTCCTCCCTAGCGGCCAATTACAATGAGCAGTTCTTC. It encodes CASAVSSLAANYNEQFF.

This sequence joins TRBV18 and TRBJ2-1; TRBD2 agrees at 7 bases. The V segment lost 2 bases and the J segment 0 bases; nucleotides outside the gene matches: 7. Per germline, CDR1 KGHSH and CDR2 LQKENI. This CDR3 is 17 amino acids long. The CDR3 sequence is CASSPFPSGNSYNEQFF. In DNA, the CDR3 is TGTGCCAGCTCACCATTTCCGAGCGGGAACTCCTACAATGAGCAGTTCTTC.

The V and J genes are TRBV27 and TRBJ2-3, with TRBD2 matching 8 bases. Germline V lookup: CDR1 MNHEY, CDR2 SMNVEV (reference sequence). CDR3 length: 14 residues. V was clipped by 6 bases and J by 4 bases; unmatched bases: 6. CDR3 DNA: TGTGCCAGCAGATCGAGCGGGAGCCCAGATACGCAGTATTTT. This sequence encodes CASRSSGSPDTQYF.

The CDR3 spells CASSEETGNQPQHF. In DNA, the CDR3 is TGTGCCAGCAGTGAAGAAACAGGCAATCAGCCCCAGCATTTT. V gene TRBV6-1 combines with J gene TRBJ1-5; D remains ambiguous. This CDR3 contains 14 residues. V was cut by 1 base and J by 2 bases, with 6 bases left in between. The germline V gene has CDR1 MNHNS and CDR2 SASEGT.

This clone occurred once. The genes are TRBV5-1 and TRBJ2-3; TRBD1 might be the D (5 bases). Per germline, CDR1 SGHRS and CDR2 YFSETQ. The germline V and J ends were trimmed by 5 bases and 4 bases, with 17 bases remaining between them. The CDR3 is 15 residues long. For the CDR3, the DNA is TGCGCCAGCAGTTTGACAGTCGTCTCTCCAGATACGCAGTATTTT. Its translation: CASSLTVVSPDTQYF.